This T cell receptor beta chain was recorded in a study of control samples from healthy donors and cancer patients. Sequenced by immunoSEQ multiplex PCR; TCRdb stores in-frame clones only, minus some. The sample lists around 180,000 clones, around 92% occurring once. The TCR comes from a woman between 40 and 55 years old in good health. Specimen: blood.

The CDR3 region has the DNA TGTGCCAGCCCGGCTGGGGGAAGCAATCAGCCCCAGCATTTT. Translated: CASPAGGSNQPQHF. The chain has TRBV21-1 and TRBJ1-5. TRBV21-1 is classified as a pseudogene. The CDR3 runs 14 residues.